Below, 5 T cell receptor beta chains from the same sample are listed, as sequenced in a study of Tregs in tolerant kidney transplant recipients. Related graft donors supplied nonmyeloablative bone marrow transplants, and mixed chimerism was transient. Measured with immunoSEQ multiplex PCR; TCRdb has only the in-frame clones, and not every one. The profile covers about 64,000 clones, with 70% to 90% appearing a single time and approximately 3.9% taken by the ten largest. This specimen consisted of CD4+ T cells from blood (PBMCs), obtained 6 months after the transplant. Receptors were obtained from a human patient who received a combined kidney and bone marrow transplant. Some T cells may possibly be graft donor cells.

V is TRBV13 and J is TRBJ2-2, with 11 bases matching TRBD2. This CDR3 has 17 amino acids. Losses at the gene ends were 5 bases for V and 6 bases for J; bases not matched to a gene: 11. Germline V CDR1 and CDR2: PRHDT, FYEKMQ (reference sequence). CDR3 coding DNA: TGTGCCAGCAGCCCCCCAGGCCTAGCGGGAGGATCCGGGGAGCTGTTTTTT. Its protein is CASSPPGLAGGSGELFF. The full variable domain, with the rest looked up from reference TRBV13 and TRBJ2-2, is AAGVIQSPRHLIKEKRETATLKCYPIPRHDTVYWYQQGPGQDPQFLISFYEKMQSDKGSIPDRFSAQQFSDYHSELNMSSLELGDSALYFCASSPPGLAGGSGELFFGEGSRLTVL.

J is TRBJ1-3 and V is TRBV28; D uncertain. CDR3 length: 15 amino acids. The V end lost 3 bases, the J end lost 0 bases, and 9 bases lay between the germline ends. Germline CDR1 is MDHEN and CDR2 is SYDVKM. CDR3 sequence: CASSFSVGSGNTIYF. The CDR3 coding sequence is TGTGCCAGCAGTTTTAGCGTGGGCTCTGGAAACACCATATATTTT. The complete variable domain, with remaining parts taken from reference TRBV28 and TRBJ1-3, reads DVKVTQSSRYLVKRTGEKVFLECVQDMDHENMFWYRQDPGLGLRLIYFSYDVKMKEKGDIPEGYSVSREKKERFSLILESASTNQTSMYLCASSFSVGSGNTIYFGEGSWLTVV.

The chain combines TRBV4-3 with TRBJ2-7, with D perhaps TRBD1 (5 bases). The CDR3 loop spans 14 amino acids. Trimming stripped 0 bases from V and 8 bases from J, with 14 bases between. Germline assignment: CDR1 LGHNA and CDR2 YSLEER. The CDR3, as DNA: TGCGCCAGCAGCCAAGAGTACAGGAAGGCTAAGCAGTACTTC. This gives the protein CASSQEYRKAKQYF.

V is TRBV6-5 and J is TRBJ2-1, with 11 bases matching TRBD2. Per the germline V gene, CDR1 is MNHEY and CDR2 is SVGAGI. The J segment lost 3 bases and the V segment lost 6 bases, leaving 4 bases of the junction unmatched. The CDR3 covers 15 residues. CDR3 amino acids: CASRFGTSGYNEQFF. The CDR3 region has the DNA TGTGCCAGCAGATTCGGGACTAGCGGCTACAATGAGCAGTTCTTC.

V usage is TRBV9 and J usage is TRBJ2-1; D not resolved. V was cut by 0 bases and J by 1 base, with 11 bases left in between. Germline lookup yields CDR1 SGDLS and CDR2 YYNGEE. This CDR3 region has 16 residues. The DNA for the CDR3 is TGTGCCAGCAGCGTAGACCCCAGGCCTTCCTACAATGAGCAGTTCTTC. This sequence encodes CASSVDPRPSYNEQFF.